The table lists the clone carrying this T cell receptor beta chain with a few counts. No antigen is known for it. This sample is drawn from a study of T-cell memory formation after mild COVID-19. Overall study context: Largely, the TCR clusters proved donor specific.

General study results and limits: Clonal second-wave expansions that peaked on day 37 had unconfirmed SARS-CoV-2 specificity. CM and EM subsets held most contracting CD4+ clones; EMRA held CD8+ ones.

TCRdb passed the 5' RACE reads through MiXCR, listing each CDR3 protein once. The repertoire has about 100,000 distinct CDR3 sequences, 13% to 15% of them found once; the top ten carry 30% to 45%. Germline lookup yields CDR1 SEHNR and CDR2 FQNEAQ (reference sequence). V was shortened by 6 bases and J by 2 bases, with 8 bases between the two germline ends. CDR3 length equals 12 residues. The sample was PBMCs or a T cell subset sorted from them (not recorded which). The receptor was derived from a man aged 18 to 29 who had mild COVID-19 (a few samples of this study predate the infection). Cell type and time point are not known. The J gene is TRBJ2-7, the V gene TRBV7-9, with D maybe TRBD1 (5 bases). The CDR3 reads CASRQTAYEQYF. CDR3 DNA: TGTGCCAGCAGGCAGACAGCCTACGAGCAGTACTTC.